The TCR beta chain under discussion was sequenced for a study of shared clonotypes between healthy human individuals (dated by TCRdb to the early 2020s). For the study in its entirety: Three men and a couple of women, aged 18 to 49 years, made up the cohort. Different laboratories and diverse techniques were used to prepare libraries and sequence TCR repertoires, to increase sequencing depth and limit assay-specific biases. Per donor, leukapheresis produced somewhere between about 0.8 and 9 billion PBMCs. The study deeply sequenced blood TCR repertoires of roughly five healthy adults to estimate repertoire size and the extent of clonotype sharing between individuals. For each donor, CD4 naive and CD4 memory were each run on three plates, CD8 naive on two plates, and CD8 memory on one plate. Study-level results and caveats: Sampling was restricted to blood, and TCR repertoires in tissues likely differ from the TCR repertoires found in blood. Even with the large sequencing depth, rarefaction of the sorted-subset datasets indicated that sequencing was incomplete. Larger estimated clonotype richness was generally found for naive subsets than for memory subsets. Because the study included a small number of donors, the genetic and exposure-history diversity represented was limited. Pairwise subsampling indicated that sequencing depth was expected to affect the degree of clonotype sharing among donors. Sharing across a handful of donors was observed for approximately 5% of naive CD4, 3.5% of naive CD8, about 2.3% of memory CD4, and roughly 0.43% of memory CD8 clonotypes. Higher generation probabilities were observed for clonotypes shared by all four sorted-subset donors than for non-shared clonotypes.

For the CD8 naive samples, CD45RO-negative cells were positively selected for CCR7, yielding a CD45RA+CCR7+ population from which TemRA cells were excluded. Donors were healthy HIV-negative adults with no recently reported acute infections or vaccinations. Only Caucasian adults living in Nashville, Tennessee, USA were represented among the donors. After blood collection by leukapheresis, PBMCs were isolated using Ficoll-Histopaque density gradient centrifugation and then cryopreserved in the vapor phase of liquid nitrogen. Purity and quantity of every magnetically sorted T cell population were checked by analytical flow cytometry. Each sorted fraction had its genomic DNA isolated and then quantified by UV absorbance on a Nanodrop 2000c. Using the deep immunoSEQ assay, TCR CDR3 regions were amplified from genomic DNA by multiplex PCR. Extracted genomic DNA from each cell subset was spread evenly across all wells of several immunoSEQ 96-well plates, with each plate serving as a replicate. For sorted subsets, each replicate PCR was loaded with 200 to 250 ng genomic DNA, equivalent to about 30,000 T cell genomes. Purified libraries were measured with a Qubit 3.0 fluorometer, size-checked on a Bioanalyzer 2100, and measured again with the KAPA Library Quantification kit. A separate single-read 150-cycle Illumina NextSeq 550 flow cell was used to sequence each immunoSEQ 96-well plate. Per the authors' processing: Because only junctional sequences without quality scores were contained in the immunoSEQ output, filtering matching that applied to full-length reads could not be performed. Sequences were annotated with PyIR, a Python wrapper for IgBLAST v1.9, and V/J genes and CDR3 were assigned using IMGT germline references. Reads with weak V/J assignments (E-value above 1e-6), missing CDR3, stop codons, out-of-frame junctions, or ambiguous translated residues were removed. V3J clonotypes were defined as sequences sharing the same inferred V gene, J gene, and CDR3 amino acid sequence. Percentage overlap between repertoires was calculated by dividing the number of shared unique clonotypes by the size of the smaller repertoire. Repertoire richness was assessed with RTK rarefaction, the Chao1 estimator, and Recon v2.1 estimates of unobserved clonotypes. For all TCRbeta clonotypes obtained by the gDNA method from several donors, generation probabilities were computed with OLGA. Here the immuneACCESS table is served through TCRdb, limited to in-frame sequences with V and J called. Missing clones are a known gap in these copies; in checked studies unresolved V genes cover under half, and the rest lacks a known reason. D and trimming were read from the DNA, whereas the V and J calls and clone size are those reported in that table. This sample is represented by about 610,000 clones; 95% to 97% of them were singletons. The ten largest clones add up to around 0.1% of the sample.

In this sample, this clone turned up once. Its antigen specificity is not known. No clone much larger than this one lies a single base away; base qualities are absent. Via the germline V gene, CDR1 is SGHTA and CDR2 FQGTGA. V ends up 5 bases short and J 1 base short, with an unmatched junction base count of 1. There are 13 amino acids in the CDR3, from cysteine to phenylalanine inclusive. The DNA shown is the 39-base CDR3, in frame from base 1. The material sequenced was naive CD8+ T cells sorted from blood. According to the study, the label for this sample's cell subset or site signals: CD45RA+CCR7+. The rearrangement combines TRBV7-3 with TRBJ2-7, and 8 junction bases match TRBD2. The origin of this receptor is a woman aged 25 to 39 in good health. The bases are TGTGCCAGCAGCCCGGGGGGGTCCTACGAGCAGTACTTC. Its protein is CASSPGGSYEQYF.